This TCR beta chain was sequenced for a study of shared clonotypes between healthy human individuals. Study conclusions and caveats: When compared with the clonotypes that were shared by all four sorted-subset donors, the non-shared clonotypes turned out to have lower generation probabilities. Larger estimated richness was generally seen in naive subsets than in memory subsets. Only blood was sampled; tissue repertoires likely differ.

Germline V gives CDR1 SGHNT, CDR2 YYREEE (reference sequence). This CDR3 has 13 residues. V lost 4 bases, J lost 0 bases, and 5 bases lay in between. Details on this clone: Its antigen is not identified.

Measured with immunoSEQ multiplex PCR; TCRdb has only the in-frame clones, and not every one. The sample consists of 2 million to 2.5 million clones, about 92% of them appearing once. Adults of Caucasian background living in Nashville, Tennessee made up all donors. Sequenced material: naive CD4+ T cells from PBMCs. Regarding subset: CD45RA+ positively selected. The receptor's source is a man between 18 and 29 years old in good health. Some clones in this sample may be carry-over from other donors' samples. The rearrangement uses TRBV5-4 and TRBJ2-4; D call uncertain. As DNA, the CDR3 is TGTGCCAGCAGCCCCCCAGCCAAAAACATTCAGTACTTC. This encodes CASSPPAKNIQYF.